This T cell receptor (delta chain) emerged from a study of gamma-delta chains in newborns, infants, children (dated by TCRdb to between 2019 and 2020). As for the study more broadly: According to the title of the study, polyclonal expansion of innate gammadelta T cells immediately after birth is driven by microbial exposure. The study examined the way microbial exposure affected innate gammadelta T cell populations in human newborns right after birth.

CDR1 and CDR2 are read off the germline V gene as GEAIGNYY and EKD. The CDR3 contains 18 residues, cysteine and phenylalanine counted. Of the read, only the CDR3 DNA is kept; its 54 bases are in frame from base 1. This clone was counted a few times. Its antigen is currently not known. The amino acid sequence in TCRdb belongs to a much larger clone and departs from this DNA's translation at residue 12, likely a sequencing read error; the sequence shown is translated from the DNA. The listed sequencing device is Illumina MiSeq. TCRdb reanalyzed the public reads with the CATT caller, and identical DNA sequences were merged afterwards. The sample includes approximately 3,400 delta-chain clones, with roughly 1.3% observed a single time. The top ten constitute 22% of the sample.

The sequenced material came from blood. This TCR was sampled from a child who was a newborn, infant or young child, either healthy, febrile or measles-vaccinated (not recorded which). The sequence links TRDV2 to TRDJ3, and TRDD3 aligns with 8 junction nucleotides. The nucleotides are TGTGCCTGTGACACTGTAGGGGATACCTCCTGGGGCACCCGACAGATGTTTTTC. The encoded protein is CACDTVGDTSWGTRQMFF.